These 14 T cell receptor beta chains were all obtained from the same sample, sequenced in a study of cytomegalovirus exposure and HLA in healthy donors. Amplification used 60 Vbeta primers and 13 Jbeta primers. Here immunoSEQ multiplex PCR was the method, and the copy in TCRdb shows in-frame clones only, minus some. Among more than 95,000 clones, 83% were seen once, and the ten largest hold approximately 6.1%. Source material: PBMCs. These TCRs come from a man aged 18 to 30 in good health and CMV-seronegative.

This chain joins TRBV9 and TRBJ1-2, with D hard to call. Germline V gives CDR1 SGDLS, CDR2 YYNGEE. CDR3 length equals 14 residues. Trimming left V 0 bases short and J 4 bases short, with 10 bases between. The CDR3 reads CASSVAVAGYGYTF. The CDR3 DNA reads as TGTGCCAGCAGCGTAGCAGTGGCAGGCTATGGCTACACCTTC.

The gene calls are TRBV29-1 and TRBJ2-1; TRBD2 aligns across 7 bases. Losses at the gene ends were 4 bases for V and 1 base for J; bases not matched to a gene: 4. Per the germline V gene, CDR1 is SQVTM and CDR2 is ANQGSEA. The length of the CDR3 is 14 residues. In DNA form, the CDR3 reads TGCAGCGTTGGCGGGGGAGCATCCTACAATGAGCAGTTCTTC. It translates to CSVGGGASYNEQFF.

The rearrangement joins TRBV25-1 to TRBJ2-2; TRBD2 is a possible D gene (6 bases). The CDR3 is 13 residues long. The V and J ends lost 1 base and 6 bases respectively, with 6 bases between them. Germline V lookup: CDR1 MGHDK, CDR2 SYGVNS. The CDR3 DNA reads as TGTGCCAGCAGTGAATGGGGGGCCGGGGAGCTGTTTTTT. Translation: CASSEWGAGELFF.

The chain combines TRBV10-1 with TRBJ2-7; D perhaps matches TRBD2 (6 bases). Germline CDR1 is WNHNN and CDR2 is SYGVQD (reference sequence). The CDR3 spans 13 residues. Deletions cut 3 bases from V and 7 bases from J, with 13 bases between. The CDR3 protein is CASSEIAAREQYF. The CDR3 region has the DNA TGCGCCAGCAGTGAAATAGCGGCCCGGGAGCAGTACTTC.

This clone was recorded once. The chain has TRBV6-1 and TRBJ2-3, with D possibly matching TRBD2 (6 bases). This CDR3 has 15 residues. V lost 2 bases and J lost 0, with 9 bases in between. CDR1 MNHNS and CDR2 SASEGT come from the germline V gene. DNA for the CDR3: TGTGCCAGCAGTGAATATAGCGGCAGCACAGATACGCAGTATTTT. Residues: CASSEYSGSTDTQYF.

J is TRBJ2-5 and V is TRBV7-9; 8 bases match TRBD2. The J call may be faulty, since TRBJ2-7 better matches the DNA end. The CDR3 length is 15 residues. Germline V gene data show CDR1 as SEHNR and CDR2 as FQNEAQ (reference sequence). The CDR3 DNA reads as TGTGCCAGCAGCTATTTAAGCGGGAGTAACAACGAGCAGTACTTC. Translation: CASSYLSGSNNEQYF.

The chain is built from TRBV7-6 and TRBJ2-1; no firm D call. Trimming took off 2 bases at V and 3 bases at J, with 2 bases between the two ends. The CDR3 is made up of 12 amino acids. In germline, CDR1 is SGHVS, CDR2 FNYEAQ. In DNA, the CDR3 is TGTGCCAGCAGCTTATACTACAATGAGCAGTTCTTC. Protein sequence: CASSLYYNEQFF.

The V call is TRBV2, the J call TRBJ2-7; possible D gene TRBD2, 6 bases. The V end lost 10 bases, the J end lost 0 bases, and 16 bases lay between the germline ends. The CDR3 runs 14 residues. Germline-derived CDR1 and CDR2 are SNHLY and FYNNEI. The CDR3 region has the DNA TGTGCCACCCTAGTTAGCGGCAGCTCCTACGAGCAGTACTTC. Amino acids: CATLVSGSSYEQYF.

This clone was detected only once. The CDR3 loop is CASSTHSAETQYF. DNA for the CDR3: TGTGCCAGCAGCACCCACTCAGCGGAGACCCAGTACTTC. The chain couples TRBV9 to TRBJ2-5; D gene ambiguous. V lost 4 bases to trimming and J lost 5 bases, with 12 bases between them. Germline values: CDR1 SGDLS, CDR2 YYNGEE. The CDR3 spans 13 residues.

Comment on this clone: A single base is all that separates this from a far larger clone, so a read error is likely. The J gene is TRBJ2-5, the V gene TRBV6-6; a weak D match, TRBD2 (5 bases). Germline lookup yields CDR1 MNHNY and CDR2 SVGAGI (reference sequence). The length of the CDR3 is 14 residues. The CDR3: CANSSLGASETQYF. The CDR3 nucleotides read TGTGCCAACAGTTCCCTGGGAGCTTCGGAGACCCAGTACTTC.

The chain combines TRBV19 with TRBJ2-5; D remains unclear. The closer fit of TRBJ2-7 to the DNA end suggests the J call may be wrong. The CDR3 is 13 amino acids. Per germline, CDR1 LNHDA and CDR2 SQIVND (reference sequence). The CDR3 nucleotides read TGTGCCAGTAGTATAGAGTCAGGACACGAGCAGTACTTC. This gives the protein CASSIESGHEQYF.

This chain links TRBV7-9 with TRBJ1-1, with D unclear. The CDR3 covers 15 residues. Germline CDR1 SEHNR, CDR2 FQNEAQ (reference sequence). Trimming took off 4 bases at V and 5 bases at J, with 17 bases between the two ends. The CDR3 bases are TGTGCCAGCAGCTCCGCCAAGGGCGGGAGAACTGAAGCTTTCTTT. Amino acids: CASSSAKGGRTEAFF.

The rearrangement uses TRBV9 and TRBJ1-2; perhaps TRBD1 as D (5 bases). This CDR3 has 13 residues. V lost 3 bases and J 7 bases, leaving 13 bases between the germline ends. The germline V gene encodes CDR1 SGDLS and CDR2 YYNGEE. Here the CDR3 reads CASSDGGKGGYTF. In DNA form, the CDR3 reads TGTGCCAGCAGCGACGGGGGTAAGGGTGGCTACACCTTC. The full variable domain, completed using reference TRBV9 and TRBJ1-2, is DSGVTQTPKHLITATGQRVTLRCSPRSGDLSVYWYQQSLDQGLQFLIQYYNGEERAKGNILERFSAQQFPDLHSELNLSSLELGDSALYFCASSDGGKGGYTFGSGTRLTVV.

This clone was observed once. The chain links TRBV7-9 to TRBJ2-5, with 8 bases lining up with TRBD1. The CDR3 covers 16 residues. V lost 5 bases, J lost 5 bases, and 13 bases stayed unmatched. CDR1 and CDR2 (germline): SEHNR, FQNEAQ (reference sequence). CDR3 loop: CASSPTGGGAVETQYF. CDR3 nucleotide sequence: TGTGCCAGCAGCCCAACAGGGGGTGGGGCAGTGGAGACCCAGTACTTC. Complete variable domain (other parts from reference TRBV7-9 and TRBJ2-5): DTGVSQNPRHKITKRGQNVTFRCDPISEHNRLYWYRQTLGQGPEFLTYFQNEAQLEKSRLLSDRFSAERPKGSFSTLEIQRTEQGDSAMYLCASSPTGGGAVETQYFGPGTRLLVL.